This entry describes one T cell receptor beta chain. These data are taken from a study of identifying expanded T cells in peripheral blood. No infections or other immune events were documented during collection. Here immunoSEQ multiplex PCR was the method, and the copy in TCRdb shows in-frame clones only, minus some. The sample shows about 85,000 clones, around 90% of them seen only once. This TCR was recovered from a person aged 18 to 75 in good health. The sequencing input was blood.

The DNA for the CDR3 is TGTGCCAGCAGCGCCGGACTAGCGGGCCCTCTCAAGTCCTACAATGAGCAGTTCTTC. This gives the protein CASSAGLAGPLKSYNEQFF. This rearrangement joins TRBV7-9 to TRBJ2-1; TRBD2 matches 11 bases. This CDR3 is built from 19 residues. CDR1 SEHNR and CDR2 FQNEAQ come from the germline V gene (reference sequence). Germline trimming cut 5 bases from V and 1 base from J; bases unmatched to any gene: 13. The complete variable domain, with remaining parts taken from reference TRBV7-9 and TRBJ2-1, reads DTGVSQNPRHKITKRGQNVTFRCDPISEHNRLYWYRQTLGQGPEFLTYFQNEAQLEKSRLLSDRFSAERPKGSFSTLEIQRTEQGDSAMYLCASSAGLAGPLKSYNEQFFGPGTRLTVL.